This is a list of T cell receptor beta chains from one sample in a study of human T cells and chemical hapten exposure. TCRdb itself ran the RACE reads through MiXCR, one entry per CDR3 protein. The sample shows around 150,000 distinct CDR3 sequences, roughly 25% of them seen only once. Specimen: whole blood, collected in connection with sensitization to the hapten diphenylcyclopropenone (DPC). The source of these receptors is a woman aged 18-30 years with alopecia areata. Some clones in this sample may be carry-over from other donors' samples. Both conserved end residues are part of each CDR3. A D gene is named only where the DNA matches it firmly. Clone size appears in some rows only: once, few, many, or a class for an expanded clone.

d_call j_call clone_size v_call cdr3_aa cdr3_nt
NA TRBJ1-1 once TRBV7-3 CASSLTRITEAFF TGTGCCAGCAGCTTAACGCGGATCACTGAAGCTTTCTTT
NA TRBJ1-5 few TRBV24-1 CATSEHTASNQPQHF TGTGCCACCAGTGAACATACAGCTAGCAATCAGCCCCAGCATTTT
TRBD1 TRBJ2-7 many TRBV11-2 CASSLVGGQGLYEQYF TGTGCCAGCAGCTTAGTTGGGGGACAGGGTTTATACGAGCAGTACTTC
NA TRBJ1-4 few TRBV29-1 CSVTGRGNEKLFF TGCAGCGTTACCGGGAGGGGGAATGAAAAACTGTTTTTT
NA TRBJ2-3 few TRBV6-2/TRBV6-3 CASSYYNTDTQYF TGTGCCAGCAGCTACTATAACACAGATACGCAGTATTTT
NA TRBJ1-5 few TRBV15 CATSRVAQPQHF TGTGCCACCAGCAGAGTTGCCCAGCCCCAGCATTTT
TRBD2 TRBJ2-1 NA TRBV20-1 CSGLAGEYNEQFF TGCAGCGGACTAGCGGGAGAGTACAATGAGCAGTTCTTC
NA TRBJ1-1 NA TRBV4-3 CASSQDRGAGTEAFF TGCGCCAGCAGCCAAGATCGGGGGGCGGGCACTGAAGCTTTCTTT
NA TRBJ2-1 few TRBV7-9 CASSLSPSYNEQFF TGTGCCAGCAGCTTATCACCCTCCTACAATGAGCAGTTCTTC
TRBD1 TRBJ1-4 once TRBV4-1 CASSQQVPGQGTNEKLFF TGCGCCAGCAGCCAACAGGTCCCGGGACAGGGAACTAATGAAAAACTGTTTTTT
TRBD2 TRBJ2-3 NA TRBV6-6 CASSPGTSGIRGTQYF TGTGCCAGCAGCCCCGGGACTAGCGGGATAAGGGGTACGCAGTATTTT
TRBD1 TRBJ2-7 few TRBV27 CASHRGDYEQYF TGTGCCAGCCACAGGGGAGACTACGAGCAGTACTTC
NA TRBJ1-5 few TRBV2 CASSKGMGNQPQHF TGTGCCAGTAGTAAGGGGATGGGCAATCAGCCCCAGCATTTT
NA TRBJ1-1 NA TRBV6-2/TRBV6-3 CASSSANTEAFF TGTGCCAGCAGTTCAGCGAACACTGAAGCTTTCTTT
NA TRBJ2-7 NA TRBV27 CASSPGAGYEQYF TGTGCCAGCAGTCCGGGGGCAGGCTACGAGCAGTACTTC
NA TRBJ2-1 NA TRBV7-2 CASAVYNEQFF TGTGCCAGCGCCGTATACAATGAGCAGTTCTTC
TRBD1 TRBJ2-1 NA TRBV6-5 CASSLGQGIYNEQFF TGTGCCAGCAGCCTGGGACAGGGGATATACAATGAGCAGTTCTTC
NA TRBJ2-5 few TRBV29-1 CSVEATQYF TGCAGCGTTGAGGCGACCCAGTACTTC
TRBD2 TRBJ2-7 NA TRBV7-9 CASSAGTSGGAYEQYF TGTGCCAGCAGCGCCGGGACTAGCGGGGGGGCCTACGAGCAGTACTTC
NA TRBJ1-2 NA TRBV24-1 CATSDTHYGYTF TGTGCCACCAGTGATACCCACTATGGCTACACCTTC
NA TRBJ2-3 NA TRBV20-1 CSARDLAGSTDTQYF TGCAGTGCTAGAGATCTCGCGGGATCCACAGATACGCAGTATTTT
TRBD2 TRBJ2-7 few TRBV18 CASSPLGAGGPVEQYF TGTGCCAGCTCACCATTAGGAGCGGGAGGGCCCGTCGAGCAGTACTTC
NA TRBJ2-1 NA TRBV20-1 CSARSTPNDEQFF TGCAGTGCTAGATCGACACCTAATGATGAGCAGTTCTTC
NA TRBJ1-5 NA TRBV20-1 CSAQTREGQPQHF TGCAGTGCCCAGACTCGGGAGGGGCAGCCCCAGCATTTT
NA TRBJ2-7 few TRBV3-1 CASSQVLPWSNDEQYF TGTGCCAGCAGCCAAGTCCTACCCTGGTCGAACGACGAGCAGTACTTC
NA TRBJ2-5 NA TRBV11-1 CASTPDSYQETQYF TGTGCCAGCACCCCGGACAGTTACCAAGAGACCCAGTACTTC
NA TRBJ2-2 many TRBV12-2 CASRSSRASGHHGELFF TGTGCAAGTCGCTCAAGCAGGGCTAGCGGCCACCACGGGGAGCTGTTTTTT
TRBD2 TRBJ2-1 few TRBV29-1 CSIIAGGSSYNEQFF TGCAGCATCATAGCGGGAGGTAGCTCCTACAATGAGCAGTTCTTC
NA TRBJ2-1 NA TRBV5-6 CASSLLVGNEQFF TGTGCCAGCAGCTTGCTGGTGGGGAATGAGCAGTTCTTC
NA TRBJ1-3 NA TRBV15 CATRTYSGNTIYF TGTGCCACCCGTACTTATTCGGGAAACACCATATATTTT
TRBD1 TRBJ2-3 NA TRBV6-1 CASSFGQARPGKATQYF TGTGCCAGCAGTTTTGGACAGGCGCGTCCGGGAAAGGCTACGCAGTATTTT
TRBD1 TRBJ2-7 NA TRBV30 CAWNRDRGYEQYF TGTGCCTGGAACAGGGACAGGGGCTACGAGCAGTACTTC
NA TRBJ2-5 few TRBV4-2 CASSQGGTGQETQYF TGTGCCAGCAGCCAAGGAGGTACAGGCCAAGAGACCCAGTACTTC
NA TRBJ2-5 few TRBV5-4 CASSLVPRSEGETQYF TGTGCCAGCAGCTTGGTCCCCCGGTCTGAGGGGGAGACCCAGTACTTC
NA TRBJ2-5 few TRBV4-2 CASSQAGQLQETQYF TGTGCCAGCAGCCAAGCTGGGCAGTTGCAAGAGACCCAGTACTTC
NA TRBJ2-1 few TRBV15 CATREGPIPLFF TGTGCCACCAGAGAGGGACCCATCCCCCTGTTCTTC
TRBD1 TRBJ1-4 few TRBV4-1 CASSQVGAGGLNVEKLFF TGCGCCAGCAGCCAAGTCGGGGCAGGGGGGCTTAATGTGGAAAAACTGTTTTTT
NA TRBJ2-5 NA TRBV7-2 CASSPSPATQYF TGTGCCAGCAGCCCATCCCCTGCGACCCAGTACTTC
NA TRBJ2-2 NA TRBV4-1 CASSHPPGTPGELFF TGCGCCAGCAGCCACCCCCCCGGGACACCCGGGGAGCTGTTTTTT
TRBD2 TRBJ2-7 NA TRBV5-5 CASTPSGGPYEQYF TGTGCCAGCACCCCTAGCGGGGGTCCCTACGAGCAGTACTTC
NA TRBJ2-1 NA TRBV6-5 CASSYGGAGNEQFF TGTGCCAGCAGTTACGGAGGGGCGGGCAATGAGCAGTTCTTC
NA TRBJ2-7 few TRBV4-1 CASSQGTLSYEQYF TGCGCCAGCAGCCAGGGGACCCTCAGTTACGAGCAGTACTTC
NA TRBJ1-1 many TRBV9 CASSVQTGANTEAFF TGTGCCAGCAGCGTCCAGACAGGAGCGAACACTGAAGCTTTCTTT
NA TRBJ1-1 NA TRBV9 CASSVEGVGTEAFF TGTGCCAGCAGCGTAGAAGGCGTCGGCACTGAAGCTTTCTTT
TRBD1 TRBJ1-3 few TRBV29-1 CSARAGQGFGNTIYF TGCAGCGCTAGAGCGGGACAGGGATTTGGAAACACCATATATTTT
NA TRBJ1-6 many TRBV9 CASSRTSSNSPLHF TGTGCCAGCAGCAGGACATCGTCTAATTCACCCCTCCACTTT
NA TRBJ1-1 NA TRBV6-2/TRBV6-3 CASSYVGVNTEAFF TGTGCCAGCAGTTACGTGGGTGTGAACACTGAAGCTTTCTTT
NA TRBJ2-7 few TRBV29-1 CSAGGAYEQYF TGCAGCGCCGGAGGGGCCTACGAGCAGTACTTC
NA TRBJ1-6 NA TRBV4-2 CASSQERSVYNSPLHF TGTGCCAGCAGCCAAGAAAGGTCCGTCTATAATTCACCCCTCCACTTT
TRBD1 TRBJ2-5 few TRBV29-1 CSVEEESRGKRETQYF TGCAGCGTTGAAGAAGAGTCCAGGGGGAAACGAGAGACCCAGTACTTC
NA TRBJ1-5 few TRBV18 CASSPKAQGTGNQPQHF TGTGCCAGCTCACCAAAAGCTCAGGGGACTGGCAATCAGCCCCAGCATTTT
NA TRBJ2-5 NA TRBV29-1 CSVARLGETQYF TGCAGCGTTGCACGACTAGGCGAGACCCAGTACTTC
NA TRBJ1-1 many TRBV27 CASSLQRGTEAFF TGTGCCAGCAGTCTGCAGAGGGGGACTGAAGCTTTCTTT